The next 2 T cell receptor beta chains were all read from a single sample in a study of cytomegalovirus exposure and HLA in healthy donors. The PCR was carried out with 60 Vbeta primers and 13 Jbeta primers. Method: immunoSEQ multiplex PCR; TCRdb's copy keeps in-frame clones and lacks some. This sample yields roughly 80,000 clones, of which around 81% are seen a single time; 1.9% belongs to the top ten. The sequenced material came from PBMCs. All receptors come from a woman aged 25-40 years in good health and CMV-seronegative.

The rearrangement joins TRBV4-2 to TRBJ1-3; TRBD1 is a possible D gene (5 bases). This CDR3 region has 14 residues. V shed 4 bases and J shed 5 bases, with 12 bases lying between them. The germline CDR1 and CDR2 sequences are LGHNA and YNFKEQ. The DNA of the CDR3 is TGTGCCAGCAGCCCGGGGGACGAAAGAAACACCATATATTTT. It specifies CASSPGDERNTIYF.

This clone appeared once. The chain joins TRBV15 to TRBJ2-3, with a tentative D call TRBD1 (5 bases). Trimming cost V 2 bases and J 0 bases, with 15 bases left between them. The CDR3 runs 17 residues. The germline V gene has CDR1 LNHNV and CDR2 YYDKDF (reference sequence). CDR3 amino acids: CATSRSTWGGSTDTQYF. The CDR3 DNA sequence: TGTGCCACCAGCAGATCGACATGGGGCGGTAGCACAGATACGCAGTATTTT.